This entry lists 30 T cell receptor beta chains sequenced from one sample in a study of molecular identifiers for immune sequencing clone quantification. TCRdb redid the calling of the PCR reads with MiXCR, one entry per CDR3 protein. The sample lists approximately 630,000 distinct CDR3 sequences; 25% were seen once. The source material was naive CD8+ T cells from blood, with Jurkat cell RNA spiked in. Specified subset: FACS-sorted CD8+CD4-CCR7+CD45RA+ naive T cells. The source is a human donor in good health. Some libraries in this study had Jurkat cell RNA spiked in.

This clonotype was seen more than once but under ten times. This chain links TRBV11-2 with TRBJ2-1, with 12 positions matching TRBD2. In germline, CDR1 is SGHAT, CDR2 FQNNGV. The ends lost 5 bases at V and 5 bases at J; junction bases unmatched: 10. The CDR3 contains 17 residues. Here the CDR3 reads CASSPRLAGDIDNEQFF. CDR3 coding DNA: TGTGCCAGCAGCCCGAGACTAGCGGGAGACATAGACAATGAGCAGTTCTTC. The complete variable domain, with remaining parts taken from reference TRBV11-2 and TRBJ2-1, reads EAGVAQSPRYKIIEKRQSVAFWCNPISGHATLYWYQQILGQGPKLLIQFQNNGVVDDSQLPKDRFSAERLKGVDSTLKIQPAKLEDSAVYLCASSPRLAGDIDNEQFFGPGTRLTVL.

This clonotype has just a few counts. CDR3 DNA: TGTGCCAGCCAGATAATCACAGGGCCGGAAGCCTATGGCTACACCTTC. This translates into CASQIITGPEAYGYTF. V gene TRBV7-2 combines with J gene TRBJ1-2; tentatively, D is TRBD1 (6 bases). V lost 8 bases and J lost 4, with 23 bases in between. Germline V gives CDR1 SGHTA, CDR2 FQGNSA. The CDR3 length is 16 residues.

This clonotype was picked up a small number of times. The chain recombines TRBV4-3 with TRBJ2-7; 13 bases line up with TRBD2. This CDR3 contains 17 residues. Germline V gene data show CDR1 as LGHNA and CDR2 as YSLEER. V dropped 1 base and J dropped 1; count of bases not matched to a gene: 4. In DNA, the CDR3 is TGCGCCAGCAGCCAAGGACTAGCGGGAGGTAGGTCCTACGAGCAGTACTTC. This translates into CASSQGLAGGRSYEQYF.

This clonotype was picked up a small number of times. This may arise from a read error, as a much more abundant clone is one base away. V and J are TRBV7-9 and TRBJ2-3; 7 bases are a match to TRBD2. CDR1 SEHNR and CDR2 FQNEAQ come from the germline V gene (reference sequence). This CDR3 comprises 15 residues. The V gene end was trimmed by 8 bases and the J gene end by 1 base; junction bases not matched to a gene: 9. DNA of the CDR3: TGTGCCAGCGGCTCTTCTAGCGGTCGCACAGATACGCAGTATTTT. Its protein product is CASGSSSGRTDTQYF.

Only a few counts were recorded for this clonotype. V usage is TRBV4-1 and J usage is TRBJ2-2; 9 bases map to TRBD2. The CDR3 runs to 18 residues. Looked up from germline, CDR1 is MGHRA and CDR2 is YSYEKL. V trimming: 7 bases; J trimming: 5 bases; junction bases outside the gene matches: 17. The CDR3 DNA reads TGCGCCAGCACCCTCGCGGGGGGGTTGGACTTAATGACCGGGGAGCTGTTTTTT. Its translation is CASTLAGGLDLMTGELFF.

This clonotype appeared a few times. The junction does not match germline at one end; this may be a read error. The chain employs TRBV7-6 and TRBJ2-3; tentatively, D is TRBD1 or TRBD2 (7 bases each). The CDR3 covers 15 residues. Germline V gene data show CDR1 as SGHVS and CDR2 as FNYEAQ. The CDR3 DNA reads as TGTGCCAGCAGCTTAGGCCGGGGAGGGACAGATACGCAGTCTTTT. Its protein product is CASSLGRGGTDTQSF.

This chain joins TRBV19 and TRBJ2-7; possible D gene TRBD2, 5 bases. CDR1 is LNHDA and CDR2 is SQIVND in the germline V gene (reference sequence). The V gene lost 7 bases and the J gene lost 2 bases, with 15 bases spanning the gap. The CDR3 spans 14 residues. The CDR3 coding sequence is TGTGCCAGTAACCAAGGAGGATCACCCTACGAGCAGTACTTC. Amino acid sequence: CASNQGGSPYEQYF.

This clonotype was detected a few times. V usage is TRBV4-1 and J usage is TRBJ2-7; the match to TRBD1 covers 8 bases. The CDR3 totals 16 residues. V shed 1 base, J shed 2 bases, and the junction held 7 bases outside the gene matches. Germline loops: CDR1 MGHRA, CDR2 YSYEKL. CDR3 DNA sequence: TGCGCCAGCAGCCAAGTATGGACAGGGAGAACCTACGAGCAGTACTTC. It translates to CASSQVWTGRTYEQYF.

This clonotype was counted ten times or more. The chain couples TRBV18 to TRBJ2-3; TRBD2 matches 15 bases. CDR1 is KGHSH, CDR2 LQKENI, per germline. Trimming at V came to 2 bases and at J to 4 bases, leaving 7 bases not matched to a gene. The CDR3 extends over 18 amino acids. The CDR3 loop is CASSPFTGLAGGADTQYF. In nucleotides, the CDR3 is TGTGCCAGCTCACCATTTACGGGACTAGCGGGAGGAGCAGATACGCAGTATTTT.

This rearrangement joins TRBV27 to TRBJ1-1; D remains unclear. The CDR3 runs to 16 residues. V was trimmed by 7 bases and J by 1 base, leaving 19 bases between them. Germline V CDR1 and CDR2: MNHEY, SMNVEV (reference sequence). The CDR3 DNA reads TGTGCCAGCAATTTGTCGGCAGGCGCTTGGAACACTGAAGCTTTCTTT. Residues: CASNLSAGAWNTEAFF.

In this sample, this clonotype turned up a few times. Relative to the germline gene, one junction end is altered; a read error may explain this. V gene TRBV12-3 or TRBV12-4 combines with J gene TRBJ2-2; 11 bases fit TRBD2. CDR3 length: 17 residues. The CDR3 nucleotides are TGTGCCAGCAGCCATGCACTAGCGGGAGATTACACCGGGGAGCCGTTTTTT. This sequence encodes CASSHALAGDYTGEPFF.

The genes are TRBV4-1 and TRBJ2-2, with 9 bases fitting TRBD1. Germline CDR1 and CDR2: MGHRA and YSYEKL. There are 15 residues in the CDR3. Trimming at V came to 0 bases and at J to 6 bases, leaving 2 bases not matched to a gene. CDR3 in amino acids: CASSQDGTGPGELFF. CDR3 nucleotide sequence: TGCGCCAGCAGCCAAGACGGGACAGGGCCCGGGGAGCTGTTTTTT.

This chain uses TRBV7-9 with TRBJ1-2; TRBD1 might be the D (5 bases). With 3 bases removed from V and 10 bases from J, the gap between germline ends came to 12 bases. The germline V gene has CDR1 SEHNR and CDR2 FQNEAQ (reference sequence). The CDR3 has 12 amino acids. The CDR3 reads CASSFQGQTYTF. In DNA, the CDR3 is TGTGCCAGCAGCTTTCAGGGCCAGACCTACACCTTC.

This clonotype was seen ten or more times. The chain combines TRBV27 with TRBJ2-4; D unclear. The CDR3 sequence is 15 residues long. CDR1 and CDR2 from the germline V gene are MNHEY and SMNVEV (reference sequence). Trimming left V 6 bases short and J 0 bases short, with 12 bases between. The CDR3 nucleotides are TGTGCCAGCAGCCCCATGTCCCTAGCCAAAAACATTCAGTACTTC. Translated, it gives CASSPMSLAKNIQYF.

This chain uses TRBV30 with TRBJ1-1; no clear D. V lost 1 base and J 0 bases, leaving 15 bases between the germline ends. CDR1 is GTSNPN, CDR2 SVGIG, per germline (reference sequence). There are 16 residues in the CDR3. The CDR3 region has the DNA TGTGCCTGGAGTGCCGGGCAGGAATCCATGAACACTGAAGCTTTCTTT. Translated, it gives CAWSAGQESMNTEAFF. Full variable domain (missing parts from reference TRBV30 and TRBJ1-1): SQTIHQWPATLVQPVGSPLSLECTVEGTSNPNLYWYRQAAGRGLQLLFYSVGIGQISSEVPQNLSASRPQDRQFILSSKKLLLSDSGFYLCAWSAGQESMNTEAFFGQGTRLTVV.

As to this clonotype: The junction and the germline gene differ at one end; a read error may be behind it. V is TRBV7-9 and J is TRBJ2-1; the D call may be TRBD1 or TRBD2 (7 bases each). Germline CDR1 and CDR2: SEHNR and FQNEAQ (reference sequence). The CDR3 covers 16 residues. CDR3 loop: CAGSSGGLLSYNEQFF. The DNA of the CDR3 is TGTGCCGGCAGCTCAGGGGGACTACTCTCCTACAATGAGCAGTTCTTC.

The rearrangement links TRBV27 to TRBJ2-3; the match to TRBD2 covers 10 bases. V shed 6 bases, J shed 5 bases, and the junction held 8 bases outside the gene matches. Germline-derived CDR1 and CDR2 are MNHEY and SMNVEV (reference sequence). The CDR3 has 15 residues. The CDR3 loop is CASSPTSGIGDTQYF. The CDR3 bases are TGTGCCAGCAGCCCCACTAGCGGGATAGGAGATACGCAGTATTTT.

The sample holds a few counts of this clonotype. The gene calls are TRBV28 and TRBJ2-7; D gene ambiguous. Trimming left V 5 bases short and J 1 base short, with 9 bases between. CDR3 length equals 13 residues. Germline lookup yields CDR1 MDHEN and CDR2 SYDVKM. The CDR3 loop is CASSTGWSYEQYF. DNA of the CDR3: TGTGCCAGCAGTACGGGCTGGTCCTACGAGCAGTACTTC. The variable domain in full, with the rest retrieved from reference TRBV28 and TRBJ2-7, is DVKVTQSSRYLVKRTGEKVFLECVQDMDHENMFWYRQDPGLGLRLIYFSYDVKMKEKGDIPEGYSVSREKKERFSLILESASTNQTSMYLCASSTGWSYEQYFGPGTRLTVT.

DNA for the CDR3: TGTGCCAGCAGCCAAGAAGGTAGCGGGGGTAGATACGAGCAGTACTTC. Translation gives CASSQEGSGGRYEQYF. The V and J genes are TRBV3-1 and TRBJ2-7, with 9 bases matching TRBD2. Trimming cost V 0 bases and J 4 bases; bases outside gene matches: 7. The germline gives CDR1 LGHDT, CDR2 YNNKEL (reference sequence). The CDR3 totals 16 residues.

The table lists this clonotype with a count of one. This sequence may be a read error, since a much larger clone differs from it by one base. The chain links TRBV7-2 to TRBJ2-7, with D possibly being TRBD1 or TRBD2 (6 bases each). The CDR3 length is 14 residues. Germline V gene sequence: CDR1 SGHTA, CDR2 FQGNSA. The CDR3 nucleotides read TGTGCCAGCAGCTTTGGGGGCGCGGGATACGAGCGGTACTTC. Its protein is CASSFGGAGYERYF.

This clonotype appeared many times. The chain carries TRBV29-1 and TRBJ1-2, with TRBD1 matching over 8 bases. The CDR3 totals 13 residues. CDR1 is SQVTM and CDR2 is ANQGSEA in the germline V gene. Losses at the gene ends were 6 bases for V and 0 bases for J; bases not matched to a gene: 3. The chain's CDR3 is CSVGQGSNYGYTF. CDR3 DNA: TGCAGCGTAGGACAGGGTTCTAACTATGGCTACACCTTC.

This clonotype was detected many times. CDR3 coding DNA: TGTGCCACCAGTCCGGAGCGGGGGAACCCCTGGGCGCAGTATTTT. This translates into CATSPERGNPWAQYF. The chain uses TRBV15 and TRBJ2-3, with 8 bases lining up with TRBD2. The CDR3 sequence is 15 residues long. Germline CDR1 is LNHNV and CDR2 is YYDKDF (reference sequence). V gave up 6 bases and J gave up 10 bases; unmatched junction bases: 15.

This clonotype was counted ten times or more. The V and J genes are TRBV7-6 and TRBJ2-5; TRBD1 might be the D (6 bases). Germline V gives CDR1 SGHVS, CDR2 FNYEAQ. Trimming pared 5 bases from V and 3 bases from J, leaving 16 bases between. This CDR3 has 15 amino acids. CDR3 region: CASSQPGHPEETQYF. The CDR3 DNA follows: TGTGCCAGCAGCCAACCGGGACACCCAGAAGAGACCCAGTACTTC. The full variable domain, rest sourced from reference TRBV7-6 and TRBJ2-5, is GAGVSQSPRYKVTKRGQDVALRCDPISGHVSLYWYRQALGQGPEFLTYFNYEAQQDKSGLPNDRFSAERPEGSISTLTIQRTEQRDSAMYRCASSQPGHPEETQYFGPGTRLLVL.

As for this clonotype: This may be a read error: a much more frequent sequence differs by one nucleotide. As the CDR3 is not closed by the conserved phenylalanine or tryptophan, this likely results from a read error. CDR3 sequence: CASRDTGLEAFS. CDR3 DNA sequence: TGTGCCAGCAGAGATACAGGGTTGGAGGCTTTCTCT. V is TRBV12-3 or TRBV12-4 and J is TRBJ1-1; a weak D match, TRBD1 (6 bases). The CDR3 loop spans 12 amino acids. Trimming pared 6 bases from V and 11 bases from J, leaving 16 bases between.

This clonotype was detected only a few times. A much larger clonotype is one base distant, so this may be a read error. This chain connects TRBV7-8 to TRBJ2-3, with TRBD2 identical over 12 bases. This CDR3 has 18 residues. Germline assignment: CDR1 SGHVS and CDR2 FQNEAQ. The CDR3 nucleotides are TGTGCCAGCAGCTTATTACTAGCGGGGGGTCCTAGCACAGGTACGCAGTATTTT. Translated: CASSLLLAGGPSTGTQYF.

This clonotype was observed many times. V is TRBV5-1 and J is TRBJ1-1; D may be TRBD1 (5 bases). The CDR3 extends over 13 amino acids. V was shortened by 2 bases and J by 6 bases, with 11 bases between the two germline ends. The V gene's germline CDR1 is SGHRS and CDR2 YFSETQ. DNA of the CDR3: TGCGCCAGCAGCTTCTCTACAGGACCTGAAGCTTTCTTT. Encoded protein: CASSFSTGPEAFF.

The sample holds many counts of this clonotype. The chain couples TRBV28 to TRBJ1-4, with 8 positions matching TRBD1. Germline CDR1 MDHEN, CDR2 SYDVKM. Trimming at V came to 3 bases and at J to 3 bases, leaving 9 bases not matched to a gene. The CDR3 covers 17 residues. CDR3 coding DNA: TGTGCCAGCAGTTTGTCAGGGGGCAGTGGGGCTAATGAAAAACTGTTTTTT. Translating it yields CASSLSGGSGANEKLFF.

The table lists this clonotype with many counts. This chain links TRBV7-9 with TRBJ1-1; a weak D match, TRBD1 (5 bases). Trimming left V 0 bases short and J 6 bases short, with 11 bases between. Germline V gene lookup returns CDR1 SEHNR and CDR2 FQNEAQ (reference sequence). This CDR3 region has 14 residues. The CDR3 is CASSLAPGIAEAFF. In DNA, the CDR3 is TGTGCCAGCAGCTTAGCGCCAGGGATCGCTGAAGCTTTCTTT.

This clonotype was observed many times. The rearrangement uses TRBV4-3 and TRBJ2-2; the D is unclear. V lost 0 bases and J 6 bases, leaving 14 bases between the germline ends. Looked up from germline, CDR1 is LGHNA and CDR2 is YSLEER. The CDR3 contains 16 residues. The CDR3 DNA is TGCGCCAGCAGCCAAGATTCCGGGTGGTTCGCCGGGGAGCTGTTTTTT. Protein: CASSQDSGWFAGELFF.

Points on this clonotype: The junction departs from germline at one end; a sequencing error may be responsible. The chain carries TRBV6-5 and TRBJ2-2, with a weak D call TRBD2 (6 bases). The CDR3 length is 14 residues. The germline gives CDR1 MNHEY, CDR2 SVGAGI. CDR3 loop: CASSYGGGPGVLFF. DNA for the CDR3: TGTGCCAGCAGTTACGGGGGAGGTCCCGGGGTGCTGTTTTTT.